These 32 T cell receptor beta chains were all obtained from the same sample, sequenced in a study of cytomegalovirus exposure and HLA in healthy donors. A multiplex PCR was run with 60 Vbeta primers and 13 Jbeta primers. Here immunoSEQ multiplex PCR was the method, and the copy in TCRdb shows in-frame clones only, minus some. The sample records 200,000 to 250,000 clones, 80% to 90% being singletons. Sequencing was carried out using PBMCs. The receptors shown here come from a woman aged 18-30 years in good health and CMV-seronegative.

This chain links TRBV7-6 with TRBJ2-3; possible D gene TRBD2, 6 bases. This CDR3 is 16 amino acids long. CDR1 SGHVS and CDR2 FNYEAQ come from the germline V gene. V was clipped by 3 bases and J by 2 bases, with 15 bases between them. CDR3 sequence: CASSLVVAGTTDTQYF. The CDR3 DNA reads as TGTGCCAGCAGCTTGGTCGTCGCGGGGACCACAGATACGCAGTATTTT.

The chain has TRBV29-1 and TRBJ2-1; 11 nucleotides line up with TRBD2. V trimming: 5 bases; J trimming: 1 base; junction bases outside the gene matches: 4. The germline V gene encodes CDR1 SQVTM and CDR2 ANQGSEA. There are 15 residues in the CDR3. The DNA of the CDR3 is TGCAGCGTTTCTAGCGGGGGGTATTCCTACAATGAGCAGTTCTTC. This gives the protein CSVSSGGYSYNEQFF.

The genes are TRBV6-5 and TRBJ2-7; TRBD2 matches 12 bases. The ends lost 6 bases at V and 4 bases at J; junction bases unmatched: 7. Germline-derived CDR1 and CDR2 are MNHEY and SVGAGI. This CDR3 spans 15 amino acids. The CDR3 DNA sequence: TGTGCCAGCAGCAGAACTAGCGGGGGGCCGTACGAGCAGTACTTC. Translation: CASSRTSGGPYEQYF.

This rearrangement joins TRBV21-1 to TRBJ1-4. TRBV21-1 has pseudogene status. CDR3 length: 12 residues. The CDR3 protein is CASSTVVRKLFF. The DNA for the CDR3 is TGTGCCAGCAGCACGGTTGTAAGAAAACTGTTTTTT.

V is TRBV5-4 and J is TRBJ1-2; tentative D call: TRBD1 (5 bases). Germline V gives CDR1 SGHNT, CDR2 YYREEE (reference sequence). Trimming left V 4 bases short and J 7 bases short, with 8 bases between. CDR3 size: 11 residues. The CDR3 is CASSRGVGYTF. CDR3 DNA sequence: TGTGCCAGCAGCCGGGGGGTTGGCTACACCTTC.

In its sample, this clone was seen once. Compared with germline, one end of the junction differs, possibly owing to a read error. The V gene is TRBV27, the J gene TRBJ1-2, with TRBD1 matching 8 bases. The length of the CDR3 is 14 residues. Per germline, CDR1 MNHEY and CDR2 SMNVEV (reference sequence). CDR3 DNA sequence: TGTGTCAGCAGCCCTCTTCGCCCAGGGGGCGGCTACACCTTC. It yields the protein CVSSPLRPGGGYTF.

The rearrangement joins TRBV6-1 to TRBJ1-2, with D possibly TRBD1 on 6 matching bases. CDR1 is MNHNS and CDR2 is SASEGT in the germline V gene. CDR3 size: 13 residues. V gave up 2 bases and J gave up 6 bases, with 10 bases separating them. The CDR3 sequence is CASSETGYNGYTF. DNA of the CDR3: TGTGCCAGCAGTGAAACAGGGTATAATGGCTACACCTTC.

About this clone: A read error may produce the germline difference seen at one junction end. The J gene is TRBJ1-1, the V gene TRBV7-2; weak D call: TRBD1 (5 bases). This CDR3 is built from 13 residues. Germline-derived CDR1 and CDR2 are SGHTA and FQGNSA. The CDR3 DNA reads as TGTGCTAGCAGCTCAACAGGGAACACTGAAGCTTTCTTT. Translation gives CASSSTGNTEAFF.

The table lists this clone with a count of one. The chain employs TRBV10-1 and TRBJ1-1; 7 nucleotides line up with TRBD1. The CDR3 consists of 15 residues. The germline V gene encodes CDR1 WNHNN and CDR2 SYGVQD (reference sequence). Germline trimming cut 4 bases from V and 1 base from J; bases unmatched to any gene: 6. CDR3: CASSAPGTANTEAFF. The CDR3 DNA is TGCGCCAGCAGTGCACCAGGGACAGCGAACACTGAAGCTTTCTTT.

This rearrangement joins TRBV6-5 to TRBJ2-7; a possible D gene is TRBD1 (8 bases). The CDR3 is 15 residues long. With 6 bases removed from V and 5 bases from J, the gap between germline ends came to 20 bases. CDR1 is MNHEY and CDR2 is SVGAGI in the germline V gene. The chain's CDR3 is CASRQTGEGGNEQYF. DNA of the CDR3: TGTGCCAGCAGGCAGACAGGGGAGGGAGGAAACGAGCAGTACTTC.

The V gene is TRBV5-5, the J gene TRBJ2-3, with 9 bases lining up with TRBD1. V lost 2 bases, J lost 3 bases, and 1 base stayed unmatched. The CDR3 loop spans 14 amino acids. Germline V lookup: CDR1 SGHKS, CDR2 YYEKEE (reference sequence). CDR3 coding DNA: TGTGCCAGCAGCTTTGGGACAGGGACAGATACGCAGTATTTT. It specifies CASSFGTGTDTQYF.

The genes are TRBV5-1 and TRBJ2-1; no clear D gene. The CDR3 consists of 14 residues. The ends were cut back, 5 bases at V and 4 bases at J, with 13 bases in the middle. In germline, CDR1 is SGHRS, CDR2 YFSETQ. The CDR3 sequence is CASSDGDFYNEQFF. The CDR3 DNA sequence: TGCGCCAGCAGTGACGGAGACTTTTACAATGAGCAGTTCTTC.

The table lists this clone with a few counts. This rearrangement joins TRBV5-6 to TRBJ2-5; TRBD2 aligns across 12 bases. From germline, CDR1 is SGHDT and CDR2 YYEEEE. V gave up 1 base and J gave up 4 bases; unmatched junction bases: 8. CDR3 length equals 17 residues. For the CDR3, the DNA is TGTGCCAGCAGCTTGCTCCTAGCGGGGGGGACGAGAGAGACCCAGTACTTC. This encodes CASSLLLAGGTRETQYF.

The chain links TRBV9 to TRBJ2-1; 7 bases map to TRBD2. Germline V CDR1 and CDR2: SGDLS, YYNGEE. V was clipped by 3 bases and J by 12 bases; unmatched bases: 3. There are 11 residues in the CDR3. The CDR3 loop reads CASSAGGRQFF. CDR3 coding DNA: TGTGCCAGCAGCGCGGGGGGTCGGCAGTTCTTC.

The chain uses TRBV16 and TRBJ1-1, with 7 nucleotides matching TRBD1. J gave up 5 bases and V 4 bases, and 1 base lay outside the gene matches. The CDR3 is 12 residues long. From germline, CDR1 is KGHSY and CDR2 FQNENV. DNA of the CDR3: TGTGCCAGCAGCCCGGGACAGACTGAAGCTTTCTTT. This encodes CASSPGQTEAFF. The full variable domain, rest sourced from reference TRBV16 and TRBJ1-1, is GEEVAQTPKHLVRGEGQKAKLYCAPIKGHSYVFWYQQVLKNEFKFLISFQNENVFDETGMPKERFSAKCLPNSPCSLEIQATKLEDSAVYFCASSPGQTEAFFGQGTRLTVV.

V and J are TRBV4-3 and TRBJ1-1; D unresolved. Looked up from germline, CDR1 is LGHNA and CDR2 is YSLEER. The CDR3 runs 15 residues. Trimming removed 0 bases from V and 3 bases from J, with 11 bases in between. Here the CDR3 reads CASSQDLAGYTEAFF. The CDR3, as DNA: TGCGCCAGCAGCCAAGATCTTGCGGGGTACACTGAAGCTTTCTTT.

The rearrangement uses TRBV6-5 and TRBJ1-1; D possibly corresponds to TRBD1 (5 bases). Trimming removed 7 bases from V and 0 bases from J, with 15 bases in between. The CDR3 totals 15 residues. Germline CDR1 MNHEY, CDR2 SVGAGI. CDR3 protein: CASTQNQGLNTEAFF. CDR3 bases: TGTGCCAGCACCCAAAATCAGGGTTTGAACACTGAAGCTTTCTTT.

Comment on this clone: The sample holds other DNA sequences that translate to the same CDR3. This chain joins TRBV6-5 and TRBJ1-2; no clear D. This CDR3 comprises 13 residues. CDR1 and CDR2 from the germline V gene are MNHEY and SVGAGI. Trimming stripped 0 bases from V and 4 bases from J, with 6 bases between. CDR3 in amino acids: CASSYSAGYGYTF. For the CDR3, the DNA is TGTGCCAGCAGTTACTCGGCTGGCTATGGCTACACCTTC.

This chain links TRBV7-2 with TRBJ2-1; 10 nucleotides match TRBD2. Per germline, CDR1 SGHTA and CDR2 FQGNSA. J gave up 3 bases and V 1 base, and 9 bases lay outside the gene matches. The CDR3 sequence is 18 residues long. For the CDR3, the DNA is TGTGCCAGCAGCTTAGTACGGGCTAGCGGGGGCCTCTACAATGAGCAGTTCTTC. Translation gives CASSLVRASGGLYNEQFF.

This chain uses TRBV29-1 with TRBJ2-2, with 8 bases matching TRBD1. Trimming took 1 base from V and 5 from J; bases not matched to a gene: 3. The CDR3 has 14 residues. Per germline, CDR1 SQVTM and CDR2 ANQGSEA. In nucleotides, the CDR3 is TGCAGCGTTGAAGGCAGGACAGGGACCGGGGAGCTGTTTTTT. Amino acid sequence: CSVEGRTGTGELFF.

This chain connects TRBV7-9 to TRBJ1-4; possibly TRBD1 for D (5 bases). The CDR3 runs 15 residues. V lost 5 bases, J lost 4 bases, and 14 bases lay in between. CDR1 SEHNR and CDR2 FQNEAQ come from the germline V gene (reference sequence). The CDR3 loop is CASSPGGLYNEKLFF. CDR3 nucleotides: TGTGCCAGCAGCCCTGGGGGACTCTATAATGAAAAACTGTTTTTT.

This chain connects TRBV30 to TRBJ1-2, with a tentative D call TRBD1 (5 bases). The germline V gene has CDR1 GTSNPN and CDR2 SVGIG (reference sequence). The CDR3 consists of 13 residues. V was pared by 3 bases and J by 3 bases, with 11 bases between. CDR3 in DNA: TGTGCCTGGAGAATGATAGGGGACTATGGCTACACCTTC. Amino acid sequence: CAWRMIGDYGYTF. Full variable domain (missing parts from reference TRBV30 and TRBJ1-2): SQTIHQWPATLVQPVGSPLSLECTVEGTSNPNLYWYRQAAGRGLQLLFYSVGIGQISSEVPQNLSASRPQDRQFILSSKKLLLSDSGFYLCAWRMIGDYGYTFGSGTRLTVV.

This rearrangement joins TRBV7-8 to TRBJ2-7; 8 positions match TRBD2. Germline V gene data show CDR1 as SGHVS and CDR2 as FQNEAQ. Trimming removed 1 base from V and 2 bases from J; junction bases left unmatched: 7. CDR3 length: 16 residues. The CDR3 DNA reads TGTGCCAGCAGCTTAGTATCGAGCGGGAGTACCTACGAGCAGTACTTC. Translated: CASSLVSSGSTYEQYF.

The chain carries TRBV11-2 and TRBJ2-6, with 8 bases identical to TRBD2. This CDR3 has 16 amino acids. The V segment lost 5 bases and the J segment 1 base; nucleotides outside the gene matches: 4. Germline CDR1 SGHAT, CDR2 FQNNGV. In DNA, the CDR3 is TGTGCCAGCAGCCCCCGGGGGGGTTCTGGGGCCAACGTCCTGACTTTC. This codes for CASSPRGGSGANVLTF.

The V and J genes are TRBV5-4 and TRBJ2-1; D is undetermined. Trimming pared 7 bases from V and 0 bases from J, leaving 5 bases between. This CDR3 is 12 amino acids long. Germline V gives CDR1 SGHNT, CDR2 YYREEE (reference sequence). The CDR3 DNA follows: TGTGCCAGCGCGAGCTCCTACAATGAGCAGTTCTTC. This sequence encodes CASASSYNEQFF.

On this clone itself: Other nucleotide sequences in the sample specify the same CDR3. This chain joins TRBV5-1 and TRBJ2-2, with D unclear. Trimming removed 0 bases at V and 1 base at J, with 4 bases between. The CDR3 length is 14 residues. Germline V gives CDR1 SGHRS, CDR2 YFSETQ. The CDR3 sequence is CASSLALNTGELFF. In nucleotides, the CDR3 is TGCGCCAGCAGCTTGGCCTTGAACACCGGGGAGCTGTTTTTT.

The chain joins TRBV19 to TRBJ2-7; 7 bases are a match to TRBD2. With V trimmed by 5 bases and J by 5 bases, 21 bases remained unmatched. This CDR3 has 18 amino acids. Germline V lookup: CDR1 LNHDA, CDR2 SQIVND (reference sequence). The CDR3 sequence: CASSSAPIGLVGLHEQYF. CDR3 in DNA: TGTGCCAGTAGTTCCGCCCCGATTGGACTAGTCGGTTTGCACGAGCAGTACTTC.

The rearrangement uses TRBV20-1 and TRBJ2-3, with D perhaps TRBD1 (6 bases). From germline, CDR1 is DFQATT and CDR2 SNEGSKA (reference sequence). CDR3 length: 10 amino acids. The CDR3 loop reads CSPRSRGQYF. The CDR3 DNA follows: TGCAGCCCTCGGTCCAGGGGACAGTATTTT.

The chain has TRBV11-3 and TRBJ1-1; D not certain. CDR1 is SGHNT, CDR2 YENEEA, per germline. The CDR3 length is 13 residues. Trimming cost V 6 bases and J 3 bases, with 11 bases left between them. In DNA, the CDR3 is TGTGCCAGCAGTCCCTCCCAGGACACTGAAGCTTTCTTT. Translation gives CASSPSQDTEAFF.

This clone was observed a handful of times. This chain connects TRBV4-3 to TRBJ1-3; D possibly corresponds to TRBD1 (5 bases). The CDR3 has 15 amino acids. The V gene's germline CDR1 is LGHNA and CDR2 YSLEER. V lost 0 bases to trimming and J lost 1 base, with 7 bases between them. CDR3 sequence reads: CASSQETGSGNTIYF. CDR3 coding DNA: TGCGCCAGCAGCCAAGAAACAGGATCTGGAAACACCATATATTTT.

This clone turned up a few times. This chain uses TRBV4-3 with TRBJ2-7; perhaps TRBD2 as D (5 bases). CDR3 length: 15 residues. Germline CDR1 reads LGHNA; CDR2 reads YSLEER. Trimming pared 1 base from V and 0 bases from J, leaving 10 bases between. CDR3 nucleotides: TGCGCCAGCAGCCAAGTTGAGGGTTCCTCCTACGAGCAGTACTTC. Translation: CASSQVEGSSYEQYF.

The V gene is TRBV25-1, the J gene TRBJ1-4; D is ambiguous. Deletions cut 0 bases from V and 14 bases from J, with 10 bases between. This CDR3 has 12 residues. Germline V CDR1 and CDR2: MGHDK, SYGVNS. CDR3 in DNA: TGTGCCAGCAGTGAATATGAACTACCGCTGTTTTTT. It encodes CASSEYELPLFF. Using reference TRBV25-1 and TRBJ1-4 for the parts outside the CDR3, the full variable domain is EADIYQTPRYLVIGTGKKITLECSQTMGHDKMYWYQQDPGMELHLIHYSYGVNSTEKGDLSSESTVSRIRTEHFPLTLESARPSHTSQYLCASSEYELPLFFGSGTQLSVL.